The present TCR beta chain was sequenced within a study of post-analysis software for immune sequencing data. Overall study context: The study covered relapsing-remitting, secondary progressive and progressive-relapsing courses of multiple sclerosis.

cDNA libraries of TCR beta carried unique molecular identifiers. Each CDR3 protein is one row after TCRdb ran MiXCR on the PCR reads. The sample records about 540,000 distinct CDR3 sequences, 30% to 40% being singletons. This clonotype was counted between two and nine times. The sequence derives from a girl aged 2-17 years with multiple sclerosis. What was sequenced was blood.

This chain's CDR3 is CASRKDVPFGGGYTF. The CDR3 DNA reads TGTGCCAGCAGGAAGGACGTCCCATTTGGGGGTGGCTACACCTTC. The chain has TRBV27 and TRBJ1-2, with D maybe TRBD1 (5 bases). CDR1 is MNHEY, CDR2 SMNVEV, per germline (reference sequence). CDR3 size: 15 residues. V shed 6 bases and J shed 7 bases, with 21 bases lying between them.